Listed here are 2 T cell receptor beta chains from one sample, sequenced in a study of technical replicates of blood from a handful of donors. Measured with immunoSEQ multiplex PCR; TCRdb has only the in-frame clones, and not every one. The sample contains 75,000 to 85,000 clones, around 95% of which appear only once. The specimen sequenced was T cells isolated from PBMCs. The source of these receptors is a human donor in good health.

The genes are TRBV29-1 and TRBJ2-7, with a tentative D call TRBD1 (5 bases). Germline values: CDR1 SQVTM, CDR2 ANQGSEA. The CDR3 length is 12 residues. V gave up 6 bases and J gave up 3 bases, with 12 bases separating them. CDR3 sequence reads: CSVWGTGYEQYF. CDR3 in DNA: TGCAGCGTCTGGGGTACAGGCTACGAGCAGTACTTC.

The V call is TRBV18, the J call TRBJ2-6; D gene ambiguous. The CDR3 has 13 residues. Germline CDR1 KGHSH, CDR2 LQKENI. V was trimmed by 3 bases and J by 7 bases, leaving 7 bases between them. The CDR3 region has the DNA TGTGCCAGCTCACCCAGGTTTGCCAACGTCCTGACTTTC. It specifies CASSPRFANVLTF.